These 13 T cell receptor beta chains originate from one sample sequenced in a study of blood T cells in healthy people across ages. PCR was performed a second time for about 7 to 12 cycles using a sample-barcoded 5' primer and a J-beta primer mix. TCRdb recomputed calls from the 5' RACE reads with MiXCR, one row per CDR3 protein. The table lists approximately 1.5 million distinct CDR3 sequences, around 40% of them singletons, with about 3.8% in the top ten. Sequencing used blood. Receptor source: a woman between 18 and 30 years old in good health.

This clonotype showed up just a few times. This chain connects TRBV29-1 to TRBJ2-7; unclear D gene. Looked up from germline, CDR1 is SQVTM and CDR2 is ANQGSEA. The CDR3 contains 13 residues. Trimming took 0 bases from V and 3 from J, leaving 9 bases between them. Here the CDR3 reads CSVEDSSHYEQYF. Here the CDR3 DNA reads TGCAGCGTTGAAGACAGCTCCCACTACGAGCAGTACTTC.

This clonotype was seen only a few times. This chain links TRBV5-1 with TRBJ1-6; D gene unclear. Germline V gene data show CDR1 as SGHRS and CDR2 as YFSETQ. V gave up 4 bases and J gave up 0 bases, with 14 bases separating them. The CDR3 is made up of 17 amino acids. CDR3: CASSRDPEGSYNSPLHF. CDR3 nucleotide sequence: TGCGCCAGCAGCCGGGATCCCGAGGGCTCCTATAATTCACCCCTCCACTTT.

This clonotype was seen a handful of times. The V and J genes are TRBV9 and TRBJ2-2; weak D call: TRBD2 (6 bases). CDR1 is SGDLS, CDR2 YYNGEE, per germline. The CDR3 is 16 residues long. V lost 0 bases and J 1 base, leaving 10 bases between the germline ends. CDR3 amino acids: CASSVGRGKNTGELFF. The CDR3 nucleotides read TGTGCCAGCAGCGTAGGGCGGGGAAAGAACACCGGGGAGCTGTTTTTT.

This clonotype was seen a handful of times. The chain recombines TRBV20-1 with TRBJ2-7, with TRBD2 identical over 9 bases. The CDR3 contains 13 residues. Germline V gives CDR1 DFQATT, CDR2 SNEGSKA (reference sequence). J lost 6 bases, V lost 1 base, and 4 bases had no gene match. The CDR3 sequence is CSARVAGVSEQYF. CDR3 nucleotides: TGCAGTGCTAGAGTAGCGGGGGTCAGCGAGCAGTACTTC.

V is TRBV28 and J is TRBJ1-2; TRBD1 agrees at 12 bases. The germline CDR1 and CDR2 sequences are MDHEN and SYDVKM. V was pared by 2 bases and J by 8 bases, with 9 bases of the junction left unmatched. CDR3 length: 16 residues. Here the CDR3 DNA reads TGTGCCAGCAGTTTACCGGCGGGACAGGGGGCGAGGGGCTACACCTTC. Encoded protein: CASSLPAGQGARGYTF.

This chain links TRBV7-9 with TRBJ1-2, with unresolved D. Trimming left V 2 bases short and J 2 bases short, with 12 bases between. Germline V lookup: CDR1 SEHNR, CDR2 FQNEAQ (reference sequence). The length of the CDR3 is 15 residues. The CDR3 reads CASSLTLGRNYGYTF. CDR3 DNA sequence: TGTGCCAGCAGCTTAACTCTGGGGAGAAACTATGGCTACACCTTC.

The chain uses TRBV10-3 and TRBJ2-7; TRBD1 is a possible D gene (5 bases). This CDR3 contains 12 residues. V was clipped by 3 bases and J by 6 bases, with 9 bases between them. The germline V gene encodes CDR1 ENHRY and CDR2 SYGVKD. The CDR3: CAISDRGIEQYF. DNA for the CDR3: TGTGCCATCAGTGATAGGGGAATCGAGCAGTACTTC.

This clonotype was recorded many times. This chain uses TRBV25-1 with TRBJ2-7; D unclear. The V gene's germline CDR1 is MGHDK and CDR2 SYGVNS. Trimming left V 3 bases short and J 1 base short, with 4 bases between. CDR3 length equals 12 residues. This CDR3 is CASSESSYEQYF. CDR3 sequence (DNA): TGTGCCAGCAGTGAGTCGTCCTACGAGCAGTACTTC.

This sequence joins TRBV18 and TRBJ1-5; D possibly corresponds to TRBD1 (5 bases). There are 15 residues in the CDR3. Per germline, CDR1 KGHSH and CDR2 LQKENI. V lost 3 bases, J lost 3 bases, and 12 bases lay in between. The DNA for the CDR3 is TGTGCCAGCTCACCCCTAGCAGGGACCAATCAGCCCCAGCATTTT. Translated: CASSPLAGTNQPQHF.

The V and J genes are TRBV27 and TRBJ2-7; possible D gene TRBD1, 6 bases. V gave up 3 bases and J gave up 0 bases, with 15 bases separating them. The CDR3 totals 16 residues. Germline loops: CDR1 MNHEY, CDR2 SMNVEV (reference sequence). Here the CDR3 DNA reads TGTGCCAGCAGTTTTTCGGACAGCTTCCTCTCCTACGAGCAGTACTTC. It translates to CASSFSDSFLSYEQYF.

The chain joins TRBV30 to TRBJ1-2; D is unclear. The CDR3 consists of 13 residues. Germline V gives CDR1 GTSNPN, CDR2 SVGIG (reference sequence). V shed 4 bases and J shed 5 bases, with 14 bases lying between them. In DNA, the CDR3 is TGTGCCTGGAACGGACTGGTTAGTTATGGCTACACCTTC. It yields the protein CAWNGLVSYGYTF.

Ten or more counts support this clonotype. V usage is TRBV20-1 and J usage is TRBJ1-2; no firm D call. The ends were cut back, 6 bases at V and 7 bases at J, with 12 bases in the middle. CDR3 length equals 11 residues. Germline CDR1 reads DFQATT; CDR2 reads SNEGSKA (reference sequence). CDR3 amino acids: CSARMEAGYTF. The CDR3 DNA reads TGCAGTGCAAGGATGGAGGCTGGCTACACCTTC.

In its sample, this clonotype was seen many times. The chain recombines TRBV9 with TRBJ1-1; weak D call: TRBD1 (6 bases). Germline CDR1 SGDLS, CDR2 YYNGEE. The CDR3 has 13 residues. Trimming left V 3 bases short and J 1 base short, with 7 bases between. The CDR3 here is CASSAGQNTEAFF. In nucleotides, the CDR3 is TGTGCCAGCAGCGCGGGACAGAACACTGAAGCTTTCTTT.